This T cell receptor beta chain was found in a study of shared clonotypes between healthy human individuals. Remarks on this clone: As yet, its antigen is unknown.

Study results and limitations: About 5% was the fraction of naive CD4 clonotypes found shared across several donors.

Assay used: immunoSEQ multiplex PCR; TCRdb lists only in-frame clones, some missing. The sample lists just over 2,000,000 clones, about 95% seen once, with around 1.1% in the top ten. The naive CD8 population came from CD45RO-negative cells selected for CCR7, without terminally differentiated effector memory CD45RA+ cells. Everyone who donated was a Caucasian adult who lived in Nashville, Tennessee. V was clipped by 7 bases and J by 8 bases, with 18 bases between them. CDR3 length: 13 residues. Germline-derived CDR1 and CDR2 are SQVTM and ANQGSEA. The sequence derives from a man between 18 and 29 years old in good health. Sequences were obtained from naive CD8+ T cells sorted from blood. This chain uses TRBV29-1 with TRBJ2-4; maybe TRBD2 (5 bases). The CDR3 DNA reads as TGCAGCGCCTGGGATCGGGCCGGGGACATTCAGTACTTC. Translating gives CSAWDRAGDIQYF.